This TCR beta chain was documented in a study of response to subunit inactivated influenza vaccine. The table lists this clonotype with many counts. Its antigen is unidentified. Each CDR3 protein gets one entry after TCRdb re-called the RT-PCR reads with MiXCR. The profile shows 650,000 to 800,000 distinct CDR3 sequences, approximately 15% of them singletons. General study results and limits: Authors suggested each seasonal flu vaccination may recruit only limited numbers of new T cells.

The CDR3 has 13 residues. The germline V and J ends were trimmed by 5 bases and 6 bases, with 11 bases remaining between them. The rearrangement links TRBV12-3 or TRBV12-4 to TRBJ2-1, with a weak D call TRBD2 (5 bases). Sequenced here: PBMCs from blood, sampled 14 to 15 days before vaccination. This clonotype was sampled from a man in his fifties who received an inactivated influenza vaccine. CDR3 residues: CASSGLARNEQFF. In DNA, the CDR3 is TGTGCCAGCAGTGGTCTAGCACGCAATGAGCAGTTCTTC.